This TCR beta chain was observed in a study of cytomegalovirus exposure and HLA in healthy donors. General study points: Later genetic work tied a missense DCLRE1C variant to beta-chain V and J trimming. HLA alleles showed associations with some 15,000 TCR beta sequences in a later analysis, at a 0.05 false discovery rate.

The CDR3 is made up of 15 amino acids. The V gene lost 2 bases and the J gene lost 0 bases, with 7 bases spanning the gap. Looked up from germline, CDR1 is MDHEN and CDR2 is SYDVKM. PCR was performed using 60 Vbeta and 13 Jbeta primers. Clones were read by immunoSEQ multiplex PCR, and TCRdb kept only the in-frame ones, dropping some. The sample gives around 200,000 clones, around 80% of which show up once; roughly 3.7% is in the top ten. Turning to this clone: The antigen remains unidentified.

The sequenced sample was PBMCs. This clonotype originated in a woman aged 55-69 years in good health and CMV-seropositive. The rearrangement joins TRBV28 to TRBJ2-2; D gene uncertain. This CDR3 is CASSLPGPNTGELFF. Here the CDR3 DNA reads TGTGCCAGCAGTTTACCAGGCCCGAACACCGGGGAGCTGTTTTTT.